This T cell receptor (beta chain) was captured in a study of blood T cell repertoires in COVID-19 (TCRdb year 2020). Concerning the study at large: Samples covering the acute and convalescent phases of COVID-19 were provided by collaborators in the United States, Italy and Spain. The material from the prospective study consisted of cDNA or gDNA derived from T cells, B-cell-depleted T cells, or PBMCs. Deeply sampled blood TCRbeta repertoires from subjects exposed to, actively infected with, or recovered from COVID-19 were included in the dataset. The repertoires were released in a freely available public database intended as a resource for research on the immune response to SARS-CoV-2. Samples came from the ongoing ImmuneRACE study (first 160 participants) plus 1,254 subjects from 6 global collaborators. The sample metadata nearly always contained a de-identified subject ID, COVID-19 status, age in years and sex. Where available, HLA class I and class II types were obtained from metadata supplied by the sample provider rather than from assay-based typing.

The CDR3, from cysteine to phenylalanine, totals 15 residues. Only the CDR3 region is kept as DNA, spanning 45 bases read in frame from base 1. CDR1 and CDR2 are drawn from the germline V gene: SGDLS, YYNGEE. V is shortened by 0 bases, J by 4 bases, and the region joining them spans 12 bases. Study-wide findings and limitations: Clinical and demographic metadata were provided uncurated, with the amount varying by source and participant.

In Seattle, one collaborating source enrolled patients while the infection was active and tracked those patients longitudinally over the course of disease. The collaborating institutions used their own protocols to collect whole blood in K2EDTA tubes. For TCRbeta analysis, collaborators shipped samples in one of three forms: frozen whole blood, isolated PBMCs, or DNA extracted from either of those sample types. The table lists this clone with a few counts. Its antigen remains undetermined. No base qualities exist here, and no much larger clone lies one base off it. The immunoSEQ Assay, a bias-controlled multiplex PCR, was used to amplify TCRbeta CDR3 regions from genomic DNA. As for the original processing: The number of nucleated cells in each sample was estimated by amplification of reference gene primers within the assay. Sequence reads were collapsed and filtered to measure the absolute abundance of every unique TCRbeta CDR3 rearrangement. For each sample, productive Simpson clonality was calculated as the square root of Simpson's diversity index across productive rearrangements. The table was pulled from immuneACCESS by TCRdb, which kept in-frame rearrangements only. Such tables lose some clones; where checked, under half of the loss comes from unresolved V genes, and the rest has no known cause. The DNA was the basis for D and trimming; V, J and clone size are from that table. This sample gives about 80,000 clones in total; 78% of them show up just once. Just over 35% of the sample is held by the ten biggest clonotypes.

Recombination connected TRBV9 to TRBJ2-3; the best D guess is TRBD1, with 6 bases matching. The sequence was obtained from a man in his 60s with COVID-19, enrolled during active disease. Sequencing was done on a sample of peripheral blood. The CDR3: CASSVVQGSADTQYF. DNA sequence: TGTGCCAGCAGCGTAGTACAGGGTAGTGCAGATACGCAGTATTTT.